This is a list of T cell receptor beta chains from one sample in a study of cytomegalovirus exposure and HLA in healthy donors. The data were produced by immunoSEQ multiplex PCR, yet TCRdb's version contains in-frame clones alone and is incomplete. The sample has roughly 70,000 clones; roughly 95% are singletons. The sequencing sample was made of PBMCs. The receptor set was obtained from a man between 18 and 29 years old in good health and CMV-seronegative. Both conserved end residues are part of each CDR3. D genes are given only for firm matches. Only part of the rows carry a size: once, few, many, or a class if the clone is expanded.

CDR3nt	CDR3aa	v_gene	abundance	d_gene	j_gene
TGTGCCAGCAGTTTATATCCGGCCTACAATGAGCAGTTCTTC	CASSLYPAYNEQFF	TRBV28	-	-	TRBJ2-1
TGTGCCAGCAGACACAGGGTTTGGAACACTGAAGCTTTCTTT	CASRHRVWNTEAFF	TRBV6-1	-	-	TRBJ1-1
TGTGCCAGCAGCTTGGGGACTGTTAGCACAGATACGCAGTATTTT	CASSLGTVSTDTQYF	TRBV5-6	-	-	TRBJ2-3
TGTGCCACCAGCCCAGACAGGTACCCAGATACGCAGTATTTT	CATSPDRYPDTQYF	TRBV15	-	-	TRBJ2-3
TGTGCCAGCAGTGAACTAGCGGGGGGGTACAATGAGCAGTTCTTC	CASSELAGGYNEQFF	TRBV6-1	few	TRBD2	TRBJ2-1
TGTGCCAGCGGGTACAGAGAAAAACTGTTTTTT	CASGYREKLFF	TRBV6-6	-	-	TRBJ1-4
TGTGCCAGCAGGCCTAACCGACACCTATTCTACGAGCAGTACTTC	CASRPNRHLFYEQYF	TRBV6-5	-	-	TRBJ2-7
TGTGCCAGCAGTTATCCGGAGGAGGGGGGGCATGATACGCAGTATTTT	CASSYPEEGGHDTQYF	TRBV6-6	-	-	TRBJ2-3
TGTGCCAGCAGGAACCCGATGGGGGGAGGTGAAGCTTTCTTT	CASRNPMGGGEAFF	TRBV7-3	-	-	TRBJ1-1
TGTGCCAGCTCACCCTACGCCCCGGGACAGGGATTGGAGACCCAGTACTTC	CASSPYAPGQGLETQYF	TRBV18	-	TRBD1	TRBJ2-5
TGCAGCGTGGGGGACAGAAACTATGGCTACACCTTC	CSVGDRNYGYTF	TRBV29-1	-	TRBD1	TRBJ1-2
TGTGCCAGCAGCTCTGTTGGGGGGAGCCTAGAGACCCAGTACTTC	CASSSVGGSLETQYF	TRBV6-5	-	-	TRBJ2-5
TGTGCCTTCCCGTTTAATGAGCAGTTCTTC	CAFPFNEQFF	TRBV10-3	-	-	TRBJ2-1
TGTGCCAGCAGCCTAGACAGGGCCTATGGCTACACCTTC	CASSLDRAYGYTF	TRBV11-2	-	TRBD1	TRBJ1-2
TGTGCCAGCAGCATCACGGGGGGGAACACCGGGGAGCTGTTTTTT	CASSITGGNTGELFF	TRBV7-8	-	TRBD2	TRBJ2-2
TGTGCCAGCAGCCCGCAACCCACTAGCGGGGGGGCCACAGATACGCAGTATTTT	CASSPQPTSGGATDTQYF	TRBV7-3	once	TRBD2	TRBJ2-3
TGTGCCAGCAGCGCCCATCAGGGCACCTACGAGCAGTACTTC	CASSAHQGTYEQYF	TRBV11-2	-	-	TRBJ2-7
TGTGCCAGTAGTACCGACCAGACTAGCCAGGAGGAGCAACCGCAAGAGACCCAGTACTTC	CASSTDQTSQEEQPQETQYF	TRBV19	-	TRBD2	TRBJ2-5
TGTGCCAGCAGTGAAGGTGTGGAGGGGAATCAGCCCCAGCATTTT	CASSEGVEGNQPQHF	TRBV2	-	-	TRBJ1-5
TGCGCCAGCAGCCAAGTTTTGGGCCCTGAAGCTTTCTTT	CASSQVLGPEAFF	TRBV4-1	few	-	TRBJ1-1
TGTGCCTGGAGTCAACTAGCGGGGCGAAACATTCAGTACTTC	CAWSQLAGRNIQYF	TRBV30	-	TRBD2	TRBJ2-4
TGTGCCAGCAGCCCACTCCAGGGGCTCTATGGCTACACCTTC	CASSPLQGLYGYTF	TRBV7-2	-	-	TRBJ1-2
TGCAGCGTTGGAGGGACTAGCGGGGGGGAGAGCACAGATACGCAGTATTTT	CSVGGTSGGESTDTQYF	TRBV29-1	-	TRBD2	TRBJ2-3
TGTGCCAGCTCACTAGCGTCTAGCACAGATACGCAGTATTTT	CASSLASSTDTQYF	TRBV18	-	-	TRBJ2-3
TGTGCCAGCAGCCCGAGCGACTCAAACAATGAGCAGTTCTTC	CASSPSDSNNEQFF	TRBV14	once	-	TRBJ2-1
TGTGCCAGCTCACCCCCTCCCCGGGATGGCTACACCTTC	CASSPPPRDGYTF	TRBV18	once	-	TRBJ1-2
TGTGCCAGCAAAGGAGGCGTCACTGAAGCTTTCTTT	CASKGGVTEAFF	TRBV27	-	-	TRBJ1-1
TGTGCCAGCAGTTTAAAGGGGGTGGGTGCCGGGGAGCTGTTTTTT	CASSLKGVGAGELFF	TRBV27	-	-	TRBJ2-2
TGTGCCAGCAGCCCAGGGGCAGGGCCTGGGGCCAACGTCCTGACTTTC	CASSPGAGPGANVLTF	TRBV7-7	-	-	TRBJ2-6